This T cell receptor beta chain appears in the sequencing data of a study of OX40 agonist ivuxolimab in advanced cancers. Study information: Enrollees could have had prior anti-PD-1, anti-PD-L1 or anti-CTLA-4 therapy, which about 40% had received. General study findings and limits: Partial responders receiving 0.1-3.0 mg/kg showed among the lowest clonal expansion. The mean number of expanded clones was higher in CD8+ T cells than in CD4+.

Comment on this clone: Its cognate antigen is unknown.

Libraries were prepared by immunoSEQ multiplex PCR; TCRdb keeps only in-frame clonotypes and omits some of them. The table has tens of thousands of clones, 65% to 90% seen once; the top ten hold 6% to 7.5%. V trimming: 9 bases; J trimming: 3 bases; junction bases outside the gene matches: 12. The CDR3 covers 16 residues. Per germline, CDR1 SGHNT and CDR2 YYREEE (reference sequence). The sequencing here drew on CD4+ or CD8+ T cells sorted from blood, taken in a trial of the OX40 agonist ivuxolimab. J is TRBJ2-2 and V is TRBV5-4; 9 bases match TRBD2. The TCR comes from an adult with an advanced solid tumor such as melanoma, head and neck, liver or kidney cancer. CDR3 amino acids: CAISTREGSYTGELFF. CDR3 nucleotides: TGTGCCATTAGTACGCGGGAGGGGTCGTACACCGGGGAGCTGTTTTTT.